The present TCR beta chain was sequenced within a study of cytotoxic CD8 clonotypes in ibrutinib-treated CLL. On the study more broadly: Mean yields were around 240,000 productive templates and about 94,000 productive rearrangements per sample.

TCRdb's copy holds only in-frame clones and misses some; the assay was immunoSEQ multiplex PCR. Of 90,000 to 100,000 clones listed, about 78% are singletons. From germline, CDR1 is MNHEY and CDR2 SMNVEV (reference sequence). The CDR3 covers 14 residues. Between the trimmed V and J ends, which lost 8 bases and 5 bases, there was a span of 18 bases. Sequences were derived from PBMCs, sampled after 12 months of ibrutinib treatment. This chain links TRBV27 with TRBJ2-5; perhaps TRBD1 as D (5 bases). This TCR was sampled from a human donor with chronic lymphocytic leukemia. Here the CDR3 reads CASPWSGPGETQYF. The CDR3 nucleotides read TGTGCCAGCCCATGGTCAGGGCCAGGGGAGACCCAGTACTTC.